These 23 T cell receptor beta chains were sequenced from one sample in a study of blood T cell repertoires in COVID-19. The assay was immunoSEQ multiplex PCR, and TCRdb's table has in-frame clones only and misses some. The repertoire holds approximately 300,000 clones, under 90% seen once, with 1.5% to 2% in the top ten. The sequenced sample consisted of peripheral blood. These receptors were taken from a woman in her thirties with COVID-19, enrolled during active disease.

V usage is TRBV5-1 and J usage is TRBJ1-1; 12 bases line up with TRBD1. The CDR3 contains 17 residues. CDR1 and CDR2 from the germline V gene are SGHRS and YFSETQ. J gave up 4 bases and V 5 bases, and 12 bases lay outside the gene matches. The CDR3 nucleotides read TGCGCCAGCAGACCTGGGACAGGGGGCGGGGGAGTCACTGAAGCTTTCTTT. Its translation: CASRPGTGGGGVTEAFF.

CDR3 in amino acids: CASSPHQRGGGNEQFF. The CDR3 region has the DNA TGTGCCAGCAGTCCCCACCAGCGGGGGGGAGGGAATGAGCAGTTCTTC. The rearrangement links TRBV6-6 to TRBJ2-1; 10 bases are a match to TRBD2. From germline, CDR1 is MNHNY and CDR2 SVGAGI (reference sequence). This CDR3 has 16 residues. V shed 5 bases and J 7 bases; nucleotides not matched to a gene: 11.

The chain carries TRBV2 and TRBJ2-1, with D perhaps matching TRBD1 (6 bases). CDR1 and CDR2 from the germline V gene are SNHLY and FYNNEI. Between the trimmed V and J ends, which lost 2 bases and 4 bases, there was a span of 9 bases. The CDR3 has 14 residues. CDR3 sequence (DNA): TGTGCCAGCAGTGAAAGGGGGTTGTACAATGAGCAGTTCTTC. It encodes CASSERGLYNEQFF.

V and J are TRBV20-1 and TRBJ2-3; no reliable D call. The V gene's germline CDR1 is DFQATT and CDR2 SNEGSKA (reference sequence). V lost 3 bases and J lost 5, with 6 bases in between. This CDR3 spans 11 amino acids. The CDR3 DNA reads as TGCAGTGCTAGGAGGATAGATACGCAGTATTTT. Protein: CSARRIDTQYF.

The gene calls are TRBV6-5 and TRBJ2-1, with D possibly matching TRBD2 (5 bases). The CDR3 totals 12 residues. Looked up from germline, CDR1 is MNHEY and CDR2 is SVGAGI. Trimming took off 7 bases at V and 7 bases at J, with 11 bases between the two ends. CDR3 sequence (DNA): TGTGCCAGCACGTCGGGAAAAAATGAGCAGTTCTTC. Its translation is CASTSGKNEQFF.

J is TRBJ1-6 and V is TRBV4-1; maybe TRBD1 (5 bases). The V gene lost 0 bases and the J gene lost 13 bases, with 10 bases spanning the gap. This CDR3 region has 13 residues. Germline V gives CDR1 MGHRA, CDR2 YSYEKL. This CDR3 reads CASSQESAGPLHF. CDR3 nucleotides: TGCGCCAGCAGCCAAGAGTCGGCAGGGCCCCTCCACTTT.

V and J are TRBV3-1 (or the pseudogene TRBV3-2) and TRBJ1-3; D is unresolved. Germline V gives CDR1 LGHDT, CDR2 YNNKEL (reference sequence). The CDR3 has 14 amino acids. Trimming left V 0 bases short and J 2 bases short, with 5 bases between. The CDR3 region is CASSQDLPGNTIYF. CDR3 coding DNA: TGTGCCAGCAGCCAAGATCTACCTGGAAACACCATATATTTT.

This clone was picked up one time. The chain employs TRBV7-6 and TRBJ2-7; 8 positions match TRBD1. Unmatched junction bases numbered 7, after V lost 3 bases and J lost 3 bases. In germline, CDR1 is SGHVS, CDR2 FNYEAQ. The CDR3 contains 15 residues. The CDR3 loop is CASSLEPGQVYEQYV. Here the CDR3 DNA reads TGTGCCAGCAGCTTGGAGCCGGGACAGGTCTACGAGCAGTACGTC.

This chain joins TRBV6-6 and TRBJ2-1, with D possibly being TRBD2 (6 bases). This CDR3 comprises 13 residues. Germline V gene data show CDR1 as MNHNY and CDR2 as SVGAGI (reference sequence). Trimming removed 6 bases from V and 10 bases from J, with 16 bases in between. CDR3 DNA: TGTGCCAGCAGCAATAAACTAGCCCACGAGCAGTTCTTC. Its protein product is CASSNKLAHEQFF.

The rearrangement uses TRBV7-9 and TRBJ1-1, with D tentatively TRBD1 (5 bases). Germline assignment: CDR1 SEHNR and CDR2 FQNEAQ (reference sequence). This CDR3 region has 14 residues. Trimming stripped 2 bases from V and 8 bases from J, with 15 bases between. The DNA for the CDR3 is TGTGCCAGCAGCTTATTATCACAGGCAAGGGAAGCTTTCTTT. It specifies CASSLLSQAREAFF. Drawing the rest from reference TRBV7-9 and TRBJ1-1, the complete variable domain is DTGVSQNPRHKITKRGQNVTFRCDPISEHNRLYWYRQTLGQGPEFLTYFQNEAQLEKSRLLSDRFSAERPKGSFSTLEIQRTEQGDSAMYLCASSLLSQAREAFFGQGTRLTVV.

This rearrangement joins TRBV7-9 to TRBJ2-5; D is perhaps TRBD1 (6 bases). V was shortened by 2 bases and J by 4 bases, with 17 bases between the two germline ends. Germline values: CDR1 SEHNR, CDR2 FQNEAQ (reference sequence). The CDR3 is 16 residues long. The CDR3 is CASSLTDRPVGETQYF. For the CDR3, the DNA is TGTGCCAGCAGCTTAACGGACAGACCAGTGGGAGAGACCCAGTACTTC.

The chain has TRBV9 and TRBJ2-1; 10 bases align to TRBD2. J gave up 8 bases and V 0 bases, and 5 bases lay outside the gene matches. The CDR3 sequence is 15 residues long. Germline-derived CDR1 and CDR2 are SGDLS and YYNGEE. CDR3: CASSVELAGFDEQFF. The CDR3 nucleotides are TGTGCCAGCAGCGTAGAACTAGCGGGGTTCGATGAGCAGTTCTTC.

This rearrangement joins TRBV24-1 to TRBJ2-5, with 10 bases fitting TRBD1. The CDR3 is 16 amino acids. Germline V lookup: CDR1 KGHDR, CDR2 SFDVKD. With 4 bases clipped from V and 5 bases from J, the junction kept 9 bases outside the gene matches. This chain's CDR3 is CATSDPGQGRLETQYF. CDR3 DNA: TGTGCCACCAGTGACCCGGGACAGGGGAGATTGGAGACCCAGTACTTC.

The chain combines TRBV5-1 with TRBJ1-3, with 8 bases identical to TRBD1. Unmatched junction bases numbered 8, after V lost 4 bases and J lost 8 bases. The germline V gene has CDR1 SGHRS and CDR2 YFSETQ. The CDR3 spans 14 residues. The CDR3 nucleotides read TGCGCCAGCAGCCCCGGACAGGGTGTTGACACCATATATTTT. As protein: CASSPGQGVDTIYF.

J is TRBJ2-5 and V is TRBV5-4; perhaps TRBD2 as D (6 bases). Trimming removed 10 bases at V and 3 bases at J, with 16 bases between. Germline V gene sequence: CDR1 SGHNT, CDR2 YYREEE (reference sequence). The CDR3 has 13 amino acids. The CDR3 sequence: CAGKGGMEETQYF. CDR3 in DNA: TGTGCCGGGAAAGGCGGGATGGAAGAGACCCAGTACTTC.

The chain employs TRBV7-2 and TRBJ2-3; 9 nucleotides line up with TRBD2. Germline V CDR1 and CDR2: SGHTA, FQGNSA. The CDR3 runs 15 residues. J was trimmed by 4 bases and V by 3 bases; bases with no gene match: 5. In nucleotides, the CDR3 is TGTGCCAGCAGCTTTAGCGGGGGTATTCCAGATACGCAGTATTTT. It translates to CASSFSGGIPDTQYF.

Details on this clone: At one end, the junction sequence differs from germline, possibly due to a read error. The chain joins TRBV27 to TRBJ2-3; tentative D call: TRBD2 (7 bases). The germline CDR1 and CDR2 sequences are MNHEY and SMNVEV (reference sequence). The CDR3 runs 15 residues. The CDR3 loop reads CVSSLWGGRVDTQYF. As DNA, the CDR3 is TGTGTCAGCAGTTTATGGGGGGGCCGGGTAGATACGCAGTATTTT.

J is TRBJ1-4 and V is TRBV4-3; 7 positions match TRBD1. The ends lost 0 bases at V and 6 bases at J; junction bases unmatched: 4. Per germline, CDR1 LGHNA and CDR2 YSLEER. This CDR3 region has 15 residues. CDR3 DNA sequence: TGCGCCAGCAGCCAAGATAACGACAGGGATGAAAAACTGTTTTTT. It encodes CASSQDNDRDEKLFF.

The rearrangement uses TRBV6-5 and TRBJ1-2; D may be TRBD1 (6 bases). Germline values: CDR1 MNHEY, CDR2 SVGAGI. V shed 6 bases and J shed 5 bases, with 13 bases lying between them. The CDR3 sequence is 13 residues long. The CDR3 bases are TGTGCCAGCAGAGGGGGAGGGCAGTATGGCTACACCTTC. This codes for CASRGGGQYGYTF.

The V call is TRBV11-2, the J call TRBJ2-3; TRBD1 is a possible D gene (6 bases). The CDR3 runs to 14 residues. Germline V gene sequence: CDR1 SGHAT, CDR2 FQNNGV. V shed 3 bases and J shed 4 bases, with 11 bases lying between them. This chain's CDR3 is CASSFYRVADTQYF. Here the CDR3 DNA reads TGTGCCAGCAGCTTCTACAGGGTCGCAGATACGCAGTATTTT.

At least ten counts were recorded for this clone. The chain links TRBV12-3 or TRBV12-4 to TRBJ1-3; D call uncertain. The CDR3 is made up of 12 amino acids. V was shortened by 5 bases and J by 4 bases, with 6 bases between the two germline ends. The CDR3 DNA is TGTGCCAGCAGTCCCGTGGGAAACACCATATATTTT. As protein: CASSPVGNTIYF.

J is TRBJ1-4 and V is TRBV19; D may be TRBD1 (5 bases). This CDR3 region has 15 residues. The germline gives CDR1 LNHDA, CDR2 SQIVND (reference sequence). Trimming pared 3 bases from V and 7 bases from J, leaving 15 bases between. This CDR3 reads CASSMKEGVFEKLFF. CDR3 DNA sequence: TGTGCCAGTAGTATGAAAGAAGGGGTTTTTGAAAAACTGTTTTTT.

This clone came up a few times. The chain is built from TRBV5-6 and TRBJ1-6; TRBD1 is a possible D gene (5 bases). The CDR3 loop spans 15 amino acids. Germline V CDR1 and CDR2: SGHDT, YYEEEE. V gave up 0 bases and J gave up 9 bases, with 13 bases separating them. In DNA, the CDR3 is TGTGCCAGCAGCTTGGGGTCCGGGAGGGGTTCACCCCTCCACTTT. Its translation: CASSLGSGRGSPLHF.